This TCR beta chain stems from a study of shared clonotypes between healthy human individuals. A CD45RA+ naive subset and a CD45RA-negative memory subset were split from CD4+ cells. This clone was seen a single time. In the study's own analysis: ImmunoSEQ junction-only sequences lacked quality scores, so their filtering differed. Method: immunoSEQ multiplex PCR; TCRdb's copy keeps in-frame clones and lacks some. V, J and clone size were drawn from that table, and D and trimming were deduced from the DNA. Among approximately 640,000 clones listed, around 72% were seen once. This receptor was taken from a woman under 40 in good health. Sequenced sample: memory CD4+ T cells sorted from blood. Subset noted: CD45RA-negative fraction.

CDR3 bases: TGTGCCAGTAGCCAGTCACCCCAATCGTACGAGCAGTACTTC. Protein sequence: CASSQSPQSYEQYF. The chain joins TRBV19 to TRBJ2-7; D remains ambiguous. There are 14 residues in the CDR3. V shed 6 bases and J shed 4 bases, with 16 bases lying between them. Germline values: CDR1 LNHDA, CDR2 SQIVND (reference sequence).